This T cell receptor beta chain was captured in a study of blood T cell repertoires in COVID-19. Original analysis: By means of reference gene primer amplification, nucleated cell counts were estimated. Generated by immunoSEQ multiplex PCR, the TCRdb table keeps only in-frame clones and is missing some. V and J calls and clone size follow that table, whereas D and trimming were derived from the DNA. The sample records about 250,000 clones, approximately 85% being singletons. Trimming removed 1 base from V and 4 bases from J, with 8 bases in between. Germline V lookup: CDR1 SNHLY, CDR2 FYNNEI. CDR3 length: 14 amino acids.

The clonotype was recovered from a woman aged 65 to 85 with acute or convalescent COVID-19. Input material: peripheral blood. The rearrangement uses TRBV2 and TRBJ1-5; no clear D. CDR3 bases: TGTGCCAGCAGTGAAGAGCAGGCTAATCAGCCCCAGCATTTT. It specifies CASSEEQANQPQHF.